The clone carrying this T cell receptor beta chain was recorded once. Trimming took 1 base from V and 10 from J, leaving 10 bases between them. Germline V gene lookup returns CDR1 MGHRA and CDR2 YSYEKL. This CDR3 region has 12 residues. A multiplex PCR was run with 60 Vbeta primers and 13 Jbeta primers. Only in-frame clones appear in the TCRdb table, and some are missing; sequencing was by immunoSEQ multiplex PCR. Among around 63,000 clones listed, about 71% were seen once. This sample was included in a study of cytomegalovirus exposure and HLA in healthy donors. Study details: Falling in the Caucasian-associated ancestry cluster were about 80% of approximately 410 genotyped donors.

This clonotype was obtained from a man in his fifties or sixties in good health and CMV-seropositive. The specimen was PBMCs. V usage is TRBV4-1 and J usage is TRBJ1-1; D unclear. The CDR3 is CASSQAASGAFF. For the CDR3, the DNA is TGCGCCAGCAGCCAAGCTGCTTCGGGAGCTTTCTTT.